This TCR beta chain derives from a study of beta chain features in type 1 diabetes. TCRB transcripts that were expressed got sequenced, as all of the isolated RNA had been reverse transcribed. Libraries were prepared by immunoSEQ multiplex PCR; TCRdb keeps only in-frame clonotypes and omits some of them. The profile shows 100,000 to 150,000 clones, approximately 10% of them singletons. Only a few counts were recorded for this clone. Its antigen is still unknown. Whole-study results and caveats: TCRB CDR3 length was moderately but significantly reduced in all four CD4+ subsets of Type 1 diabetes patients. Sequencing of cDNA might inflate the share of cells that strongly express TCR. VDJ junctions sequenced from type 1 diabetes patients showed fewer insertions and more deletions. Patients and controls would share equally any PCR tilt toward shorter templates.

CDR3 length: 14 amino acids. Germline V CDR1 and CDR2: MRHNA, SNTAGT. V shed 5 bases and J 4 bases; nucleotides not matched to a gene: 6. The origin of this receptor is a man aged 25-45 years with type 1 diabetes. The chain recombines TRBV6-4 with TRBJ2-3; 7 bases are shared with TRBD1. Source material: central memory CD4+ T cells from blood. The CDR3 DNA follows: TGTGCCAGCAGTTACAGACAGGGAGCAGATACGCAGTATTTT. This encodes CASSYRQGADTQYF.